This T cell receptor beta chain is from a study of patients and donors after allogeneic stem cell transplantation (dated by TCRdb to 2020 to 2021). As regards this clonotype: The specificity of this receptor is unknown. The sample holds no much larger clone one base away, and base qualities are not on file.

According to the germline V gene, CDR1 reads KGHDR and CDR2 reads SFDVKD. V ends up 2 bases short and J 7 bases short, with an unmatched junction base count of 15. The CDR3, from cysteine to phenylalanine, totals 17 residues. Just the 51-base CDR3 DNA is kept, in frame starting at base 1. The library was made by RT-PCR. Sequenced on a NextSeq 550. In-frame beta chains were kept once TCRdb had trimmed the public reads at Q25 with fastp and called clones with MiXCR. A single entry per CDR3 protein holds the most common genes and DNA from its merged rows. The sample table records about 960,000 distinct CDR3 sequences; more than 15% of these occur just once. Around 6% of the sample is taken by the ten largest.

The sequencing input was blood, either unsorted or a sorted T cell fraction (not recorded which). Here the chain combines TRBV24-1 and TRBJ2-7; a stretch of 8 junction bases matches TRBD2. The receptor was derived from a human donor who was either an allogeneic HSCT recipient or a stem cell or donor lymphocyte infusion donor (not recorded which). It is not recorded whose cells these are; they may come from a transplant donor. The CDR3 protein: CATSDSFSQAGVGEQYF. The sequence in DNA is TGTGCCACCAGTGATTCCTTTTCACAAGCGGGAGTGGGGGAGCAGTACTTC.